This record looks at one T cell receptor beta chain sequence and its context. Its antigen is unknown. Libraries were prepared by immunoSEQ multiplex PCR; TCRdb keeps only in-frame clonotypes and omits some of them. The profile shows about 2 million clones, roughly 94% of them singletons. Looked up from germline, CDR1 is SGHAT and CDR2 is FQNNGV. Trimming stripped 1 base from V and 3 bases from J, with 10 bases between. This CDR3 contains 14 residues. The sample comes from a study of shared clonotypes between healthy human individuals. General study results and limits: Investigators collected only blood, and repertoires in tissues likely differ. Among non-shared clonotypes, generation probabilities were lower than among those shared by all four donors. Although depth was large, rarefaction showed that sequencing of the sorted subsets was incomplete.

The chain joins TRBV11-2 to TRBJ2-7, with D perhaps matching TRBD1 (5 bases). The receptor was derived from a man aged 18 to 29 in good health. The material sequenced was naive CD4+ T cells sorted from blood. The subset here: CD45RA+ positively selected. CDR3 sequence (DNA): TGTGCCAGCAGCTTAGCCCCAGGGAACTACGAGCAGTACTTC. Its protein product is CASSLAPGNYEQYF.